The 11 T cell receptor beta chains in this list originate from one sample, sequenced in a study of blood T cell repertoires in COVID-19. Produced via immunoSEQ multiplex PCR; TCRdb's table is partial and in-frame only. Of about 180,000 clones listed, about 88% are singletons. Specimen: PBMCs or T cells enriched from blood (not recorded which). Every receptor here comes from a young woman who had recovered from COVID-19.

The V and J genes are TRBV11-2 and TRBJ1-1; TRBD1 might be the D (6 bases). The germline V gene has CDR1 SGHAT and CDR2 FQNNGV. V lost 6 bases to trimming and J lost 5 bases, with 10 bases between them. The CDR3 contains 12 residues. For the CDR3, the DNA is TGTGCCAGCAGTCATCAGGGGACTGAAGCTTTCTTT. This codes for CASSHQGTEAFF.

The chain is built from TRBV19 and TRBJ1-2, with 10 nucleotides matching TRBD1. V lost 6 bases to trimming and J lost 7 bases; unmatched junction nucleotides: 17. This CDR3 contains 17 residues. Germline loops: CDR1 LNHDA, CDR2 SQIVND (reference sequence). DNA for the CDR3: TGTGCCAGTAGCAGCCCACAGACACGACAGGGGGCGCTTGGCTACACCTTC. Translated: CASSSPQTRQGALGYTF.

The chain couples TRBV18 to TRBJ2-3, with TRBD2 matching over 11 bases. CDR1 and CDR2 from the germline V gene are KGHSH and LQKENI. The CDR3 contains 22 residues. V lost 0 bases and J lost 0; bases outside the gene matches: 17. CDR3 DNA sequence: TGTGCCAGCTCACCACCTAGGGTAGCGGGGGGGCCCCTTGGGGGGAGCACAGATACGCAGTATTTT. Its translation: CASSPPRVAGGPLGGSTDTQYF.

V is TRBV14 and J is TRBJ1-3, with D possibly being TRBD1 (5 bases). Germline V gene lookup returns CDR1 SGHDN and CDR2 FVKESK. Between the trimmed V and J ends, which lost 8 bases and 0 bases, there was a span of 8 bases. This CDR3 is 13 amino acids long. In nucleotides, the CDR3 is TGTGCCAGCCGAGACAGCTCTGGAAACACCATATATTTT. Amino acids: CASRDSSGNTIYF.

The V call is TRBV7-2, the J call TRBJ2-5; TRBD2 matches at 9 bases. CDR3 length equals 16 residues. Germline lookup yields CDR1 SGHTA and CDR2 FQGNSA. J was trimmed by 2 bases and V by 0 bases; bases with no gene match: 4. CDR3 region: CASSLARAGGQETQYF. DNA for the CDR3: TGTGCCAGCAGCTTAGCGCGAGCGGGAGGTCAAGAGACCCAGTACTTC.

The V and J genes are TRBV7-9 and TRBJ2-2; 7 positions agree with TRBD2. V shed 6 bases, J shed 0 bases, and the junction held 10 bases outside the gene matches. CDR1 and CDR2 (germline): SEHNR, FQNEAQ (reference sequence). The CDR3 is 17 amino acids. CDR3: CASSQRGDVANTGELFF. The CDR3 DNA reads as TGTGCCAGCAGTCAACGGGGGGACGTGGCGAACACCGGGGAGCTGTTTTTT.

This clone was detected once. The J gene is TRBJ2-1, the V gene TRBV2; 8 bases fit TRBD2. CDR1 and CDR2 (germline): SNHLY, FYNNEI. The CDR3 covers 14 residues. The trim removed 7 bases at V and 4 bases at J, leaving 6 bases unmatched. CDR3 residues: CASTWSGSYNEQFF. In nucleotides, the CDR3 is TGTGCCAGCACCTGGAGCGGGAGTTACAATGAGCAGTTCTTC.

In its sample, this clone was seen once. CDR3 DNA sequence: TGTGCCAGCAGCGGGGACAGGGGAGCACTTAACTATGGCTACACCTTC. This gives the protein CASSGDRGALNYGYTF. The chain employs TRBV9 and TRBJ1-2; 10 bases fit TRBD1. The junction had 6 bases not matched to a gene; V was cut back by 3 bases and J by 1 base. Germline values: CDR1 SGDLS, CDR2 YYNGEE. CDR3 length: 16 residues. The entire variable domain, with the rest obtained from reference TRBV9 and TRBJ1-2, is as follows: DSGVTQTPKHLITATGQRVTLRCSPRSGDLSVYWYQQSLDQGLQFLIQYYNGEERAKGNILERFSAQQFPDLHSELNLSSLELGDSALYFCASSGDRGALNYGYTFGSGTRLTVV.

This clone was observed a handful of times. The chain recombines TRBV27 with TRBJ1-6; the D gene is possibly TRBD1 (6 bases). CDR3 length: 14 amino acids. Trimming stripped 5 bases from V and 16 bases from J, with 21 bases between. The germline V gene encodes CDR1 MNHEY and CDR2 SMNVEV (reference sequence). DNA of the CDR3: TGTGCCAGCAGTGAGTTTAAGGCAGGGGCACGACTCCACTTT. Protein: CASSEFKAGARLHF.

CDR3 amino acids: CATQGVPGNTIYF. The CDR3 region has the DNA TGTGCCACCCAGGGGGTACCTGGAAACACCATATATTTT. The chain uses TRBV2 and TRBJ1-3, with 7 bases lining up with TRBD1. Germline values: CDR1 SNHLY, CDR2 FYNNEI. J was trimmed by 2 bases and V by 10 bases; bases with no gene match: 5. This CDR3 is built from 13 residues.

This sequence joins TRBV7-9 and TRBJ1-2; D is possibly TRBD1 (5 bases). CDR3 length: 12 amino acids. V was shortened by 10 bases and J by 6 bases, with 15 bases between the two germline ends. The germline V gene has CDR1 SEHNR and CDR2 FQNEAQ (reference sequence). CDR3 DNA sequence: TGTGCCACAGTAGGGCAGACAGATGGCTACACCTTC. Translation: CATVGQTDGYTF.